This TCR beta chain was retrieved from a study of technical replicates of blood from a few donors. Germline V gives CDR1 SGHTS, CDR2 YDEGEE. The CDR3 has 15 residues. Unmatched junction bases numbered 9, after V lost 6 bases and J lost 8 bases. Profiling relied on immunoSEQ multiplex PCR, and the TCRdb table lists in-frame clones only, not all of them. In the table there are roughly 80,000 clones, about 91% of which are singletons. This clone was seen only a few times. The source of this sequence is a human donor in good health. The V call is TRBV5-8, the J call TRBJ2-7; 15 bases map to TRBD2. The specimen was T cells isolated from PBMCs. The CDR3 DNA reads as TGTGCCAGCAACCTAGGACTAGCGGGAGGGGAGCAGCAGTACTTC. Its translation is CASNLGLAGGEQQYF.